The 30 T cell receptor beta chains reported below all come from one sample, sequenced in a study of shared clonotypes between healthy human individuals. CD8 cells regarded as naive lacked CD45RO, were positively chosen for CCR7, and omitted terminally differentiated effector memory CD45RA+ cells. TCRdb keeps only in-frame clones here, not all; method: immunoSEQ multiplex PCR. The table lists around 640,000 clones, about 96% of them singletons. Sequencing was carried out using naive CD8+ T cells sorted from blood. These receptors came from a woman aged 25 to 39 in good health.

Points on this clone: Because the CDR3's place on the DNA is in doubt, the DNA is left out and the CDR3 is given as listed by TCRdb. This chain joins TRBV19 and TRBJ1-1. Germline CDR1 and CDR2: LNHDA and SQIVND (reference sequence). The CDR3 is 13 amino acids in total, end residues counted. The CDR3 sequence: CASISGPGTEAFF.

This rearrangement joins TRBV7-7 to TRBJ2-7, with a possible D match to TRBD2 (6 bases). The CDR3 is 15 residues long. In germline, CDR1 is SSHAT, CDR2 FNYEAQ (reference sequence). V was clipped by 1 base and J by 0 bases, with 10 bases between them. CDR3 in amino acids: CASSLVDGSSYEQYF. The CDR3 bases are TGTGCCAGCAGCTTAGTAGACGGGAGCTCCTACGAGCAGTACTTC.

This chain joins TRBV10-3 and TRBJ2-7; 14 bases are shared with TRBD2. The germline CDR1 and CDR2 sequences are ENHRY and SYGVKD. Trimming took 6 bases from V and 3 from J; bases not matched to a gene: 4. The CDR3 has 15 amino acids. The CDR3 sequence: CAIRGTSGSHYEQYF. The CDR3 DNA follows: TGTGCCATCAGAGGGACTAGCGGGAGTCACTACGAGCAGTACTTC.

The rearrangement links TRBV13 to TRBJ2-7; 10 bases are shared with TRBD2. CDR1 and CDR2 (germline): PRHDT, FYEKMQ (reference sequence). This CDR3 comprises 14 residues. Trimming took 5 bases from V and 3 from J; bases not matched to a gene: 4. CDR3 protein: CASSPKREGYEQYF. The CDR3 region has the DNA TGTGCCAGCAGCCCAAAGCGGGAGGGCTACGAGCAGTACTTC.

A word on this clone: The identical CDR3 is also encoded by other nucleotide sequences in the sample. The V and J genes are TRBV19 and TRBJ1-1, with D hard to call. Trimming removed 3 bases from V and 1 base from J, with 9 bases in between. CDR3 length: 14 residues. CDR1 and CDR2 from the germline V gene are LNHDA and SQIVND (reference sequence). CDR3 region: CASSILGPNTEAFF. Here the CDR3 DNA reads TGTGCCAGTAGTATTCTCGGCCCGAACACTGAAGCTTTCTTT.

The rearrangement links TRBV28 to TRBJ1-1; D possibly corresponds to TRBD1 (6 bases). The CDR3 covers 15 residues. In germline, CDR1 is MDHEN, CDR2 SYDVKM. Trimming took 5 bases from V and 2 from J, leaving 15 bases between them. As DNA, the CDR3 is TGTGCCAGCAGTCCTTGGGGGCACCGTAACACTGAAGCTTTCTTT. Translation gives CASSPWGHRNTEAFF.

V and J are TRBV16 and TRBJ2-1, with D unresolved. Looked up from germline, CDR1 is KGHSY and CDR2 is FQNENV. There are 12 residues in the CDR3. V lost 3 bases to trimming and J lost 4 bases, with 4 bases between them. CDR3 nucleotides: TGTGCCAGCAGCCAGAGTTACAATGAGCAGTTCTTC. Its protein is CASSQSYNEQFF. The entire variable domain, with the rest obtained from reference TRBV16 and TRBJ2-1, is as follows: GEEVAQTPKHLVRGEGQKAKLYCAPIKGHSYVFWYQQVLKNEFKFLISFQNENVFDETGMPKERFSAKCLPNSPCSLEIQATKLEDSAVYFCASSQSYNEQFFGPGTRLTVL.

This chain links TRBV29-1 with TRBJ2-1; 9 bases map to TRBD2. The CDR3 sequence is 15 residues long. Germline V gene lookup returns CDR1 SQVTM and CDR2 ANQGSEA. V shed 5 bases and J 7 bases; nucleotides not matched to a gene: 12. CDR3 region: CSVSRPGTSSNEQFF. For the CDR3, the DNA is TGCAGCGTTAGTAGACCCGGGACTAGCTCTAATGAGCAGTTCTTC.

This clone was picked up a small number of times. V usage is TRBV6-4 and J usage is TRBJ1-2, with D possibly being TRBD1 (5 bases). The V gene's germline CDR1 is MRHNA and CDR2 SNTAGT. The CDR3 has 18 amino acids. Between the trimmed V and J ends, which lost 2 bases and 8 bases, there was a span of 27 bases. The DNA for the CDR3 is TGTGCCAGCAGTGACCTTCCCCTCCTCCCTGGCAGGGTGGCGGGCTACACCTTC. Amino acids: CASSDLPLLPGRVAGYTF.

This rearrangement joins TRBV7-2 to TRBJ2-7; weak D call: TRBD1 (5 bases). The CDR3 has 13 residues. V lost 4 bases and J lost 0, with 7 bases in between. Per germline, CDR1 SGHTA and CDR2 FQGNSA. The CDR3 sequence is CASSSDSSYEQYF. CDR3 nucleotides: TGTGCCAGCAGCTCTGACAGCTCCTACGAGCAGTACTTC.

The CDR3 nucleotides are TGTGCCAGCAGTTTAAGTAGTCTCAGCACAGATACGCAGTATTTT. This translates into CASSLSSLSTDTQYF. The chain carries TRBV27 and TRBJ2-3; D uncertain. The CDR3 consists of 15 residues. Germline values: CDR1 MNHEY, CDR2 SMNVEV (reference sequence). Trimming cost V 2 bases and J 0 bases, with 9 bases left between them.

The chain combines TRBV19 with TRBJ2-2; 14 nucleotides match TRBD2. Per germline, CDR1 LNHDA and CDR2 SQIVND (reference sequence). The V and J ends lost 10 bases and 6 bases, in that order; junction bases with no gene match: 4. The CDR3 sequence is 14 residues long. Here the CDR3 reads CAIGTSGSPGELFF. For the CDR3, the DNA is TGTGCCATTGGGACTAGCGGGAGTCCCGGGGAGCTGTTTTTT.

The chain joins TRBV30 to TRBJ2-1; 9 bases fit TRBD1. Germline assignment: CDR1 GTSNPN and CDR2 SVGIG (reference sequence). J was trimmed by 3 bases and V by 2 bases; bases with no gene match: 5. This CDR3 has 15 amino acids. The CDR3 reads CAWSLGTGNYNEQFF. The CDR3 DNA is TGTGCCTGGAGTCTCGGGACAGGGAACTACAATGAGCAGTTCTTC.

This clone was detected a few times. V is TRBV28 and J is TRBJ1-5, with D unclear. The CDR3 runs to 13 residues. Germline V gives CDR1 MDHEN, CDR2 SYDVKM. V was shortened by 5 bases and J by 4 bases, with 9 bases between the two germline ends. This chain's CDR3 is CASSETWNQPQHF. The CDR3 DNA reads TGTGCCAGCAGTGAAACATGGAATCAGCCCCAGCATTTT.

A note on this clone: The identical CDR3 is also encoded by other nucleotide sequences in the sample. V usage is TRBV13 and J usage is TRBJ2-3; D ambiguous. This CDR3 contains 13 residues. Deletions cut 5 bases from V and 1 base from J, with 7 bases between. Germline V lookup: CDR1 PRHDT, CDR2 FYEKMQ (reference sequence). The CDR3 coding sequence is TGTGCCAGCAGCCTCGAACGCACAGATACGCAGTATTTT. This codes for CASSLERTDTQYF.

The chain employs TRBV6-4 and TRBJ2-7, with a possible D match to TRBD2 (5 bases). Between the trimmed V and J ends, which lost 4 bases and 0 bases, there was a span of 13 bases. The CDR3 totals 15 residues. Germline CDR1 reads MRHNA; CDR2 reads SNTAGT. Written as DNA, the CDR3 is TGTGCCAGCAGTGGAGGACGGAGGAGCTCCTACGAGCAGTACTTC. This encodes CASSGGRRSSYEQYF.

The chain links TRBV27 to TRBJ1-1; no reliable D call. V was trimmed by 2 bases and J by 2 bases, leaving 9 bases between them. The V gene's germline CDR1 is MNHEY and CDR2 SMNVEV (reference sequence). CDR3 length: 14 amino acids. CDR3 loop: CASSLMGINTEAFF. The CDR3 DNA reads as TGTGCCAGCAGTTTAATGGGTATTAACACTGAAGCTTTCTTT.

The V and J genes are TRBV9 and TRBJ2-1; the match to TRBD2 covers 7 bases. Germline V gene lookup returns CDR1 SGDLS and CDR2 YYNGEE. The CDR3 totals 16 residues. The ends lost 4 bases at V and 0 bases at J; junction bases unmatched: 7. CDR3 DNA sequence: TGTGCCAGCAGCATATCGTGGACTAGCTCCTACAATGAGCAGTTCTTC. Encoded protein: CASSISWTSSYNEQFF.

The rearrangement joins TRBV11-2 to TRBJ1-2; D remains ambiguous. Germline lookup yields CDR1 SGHAT and CDR2 FQNNGV. Trimming took 6 bases from V and 1 from J, leaving 15 bases between them. The CDR3 spans 15 residues. CDR3: CASRSFPADNYGYTF. The CDR3 region has the DNA TGTGCCAGCAGATCATTCCCCGCAGATAACTATGGCTACACCTTC.

The chain couples TRBV5-4 to TRBJ2-5, with a weak D call TRBD2 (6 bases). Judging by the DNA end, TRBJ2-7 fits better; the J call may be wrong. The CDR3 spans 14 residues. The V gene's germline CDR1 is SGHNT and CDR2 YYREEE (reference sequence). The CDR3 here is CASSPGLAEYEQYF. The CDR3 DNA is TGTGCCAGCAGCCCGGGCTTAGCGGAGTACGAGCAGTACTTC.

The chain has TRBV27 and TRBJ2-2; D may be TRBD1 (7 bases). Trimming cost V 9 bases and J 5 bases, with 13 bases left between them. The CDR3 totals 13 residues. CDR1 and CDR2 from the germline V gene are MNHEY and SMNVEV (reference sequence). This CDR3 is CARLQGRTGELFF. CDR3 DNA: TGTGCCAGACTACAGGGGAGGACCGGGGAGCTGTTTTTT.

The CDR3: CASSSSTEAFF. DNA of the CDR3: TGTGCCAGCAGTTCGAGTACTGAAGCTTTCTTT. This chain connects TRBV13 to TRBJ1-1; D not resolved. This CDR3 is built from 11 residues. The V end lost 6 bases, the J end lost 5 bases, and 7 bases lay between the germline ends. Germline-derived CDR1 and CDR2 are PRHDT and FYEKMQ (reference sequence).

V gene TRBV4-1 combines with J gene TRBJ2-1, with D unresolved. The germline V and J ends were trimmed by 3 bases and 3 bases, with 12 bases remaining between them. Germline V gene sequence: CDR1 MGHRA, CDR2 YSYEKL. This CDR3 is 15 amino acids long. This CDR3 reads CASSHPGSFYNEQFF. CDR3 coding DNA: TGCGCCAGCAGCCATCCGGGTAGCTTCTACAATGAGCAGTTCTTC.

The chain joins TRBV29-1 to TRBJ1-1; TRBD1 aligns across 9 bases. The V gene's germline CDR1 is SQVTM and CDR2 ANQGSEA. The CDR3 consists of 15 residues. V lost 6 bases and J lost 1; bases outside the gene matches: 9. CDR3 amino acids: CSVPRQGGRNTEAFF. The CDR3 region has the DNA TGCAGCGTACCACGACAGGGGGGTCGGAACACTGAAGCTTTCTTT.

This rearrangement joins TRBV5-1 to TRBJ1-2; 7 nucleotides line up with TRBD1. With V trimmed by 4 bases and J by 4 bases, 1 base remained unmatched. This CDR3 region has 12 residues. From germline, CDR1 is SGHRS and CDR2 YFSETQ. CDR3 in DNA: TGCGCCAGCAGCGGGGACAGCTATGGCTACACCTTC. It specifies CASSGDSYGYTF.

The chain combines TRBV7-9 with TRBJ2-2; D ambiguous. The CDR3 loop spans 12 amino acids. Trimming took 2 bases from V and 7 from J, leaving 5 bases between them. The germline CDR1 and CDR2 sequences are SEHNR and FQNEAQ (reference sequence). CDR3 DNA: TGTGCCAGCAGCTTATTAGGCGGGGAGCTGTTTTTT. This codes for CASSLLGGELFF. The variable domain in full, completed from reference TRBV7-9 and TRBJ2-2, reads DTGVSQNPRHKITKRGQNVTFRCDPISEHNRLYWYRQTLGQGPEFLTYFQNEAQLEKSRLLSDRFSAERPKGSFSTLEIQRTEQGDSAMYLCASSLLGGELFFGEGSRLTVL.

The J gene is TRBJ1-4, the V gene TRBV7-2; D gene uncertain. This CDR3 is 17 amino acids long. The ends were cut back, 5 bases at V and 0 bases at J, with 16 bases in the middle. Germline CDR1 SGHTA, CDR2 FQGNSA. The CDR3, as DNA: TGTGCCAGCAGCCTTACCGTTATCCAGGCAACTAATGAAAAACTGTTTTTT. The encoded protein is CASSLTVIQATNEKLFF.

The J gene is TRBJ1-4, the V gene TRBV2; the match to TRBD1 covers 8 bases. The CDR3 length is 13 residues. V shed 10 bases and J 6 bases; nucleotides not matched to a gene: 7. CDR1 SNHLY and CDR2 FYNNEI come from the germline V gene. CDR3 nucleotide sequence: TGTGCCACGCAGGGGGCAAACGATGAAAAACTGTTTTTT. Its translation is CATQGANDEKLFF.

The chain employs TRBV6-1 and TRBJ1-5; D remains ambiguous. The germline V and J ends were trimmed by 6 bases and 1 base, with 13 bases remaining between them. The germline V gene encodes CDR1 MNHNS and CDR2 SASEGT. This CDR3 spans 15 amino acids. CDR3 amino acids: CASRERTASNQPQHF. The CDR3 bases are TGTGCCAGCAGAGAAAGGACGGCGAGCAATCAGCCCCAGCATTTT.

This chain links TRBV6-5 with TRBJ2-3; D not resolved. The CDR3 loop spans 16 amino acids. Trimming took off 0 bases at V and 1 base at J, with 11 bases between the two ends. From germline, CDR1 is MNHEY and CDR2 SVGAGI. This chain's CDR3 is CASSYSFTPRTDTQYF. The DNA for the CDR3 is TGTGCCAGCAGTTACTCCTTTACCCCCCGCACAGATACGCAGTATTTT.